The 30 T cell receptor beta chains below all came from one sample that was sequenced in a study of blood T cell repertoires in COVID-19. TCRdb's table, derived via immunoSEQ multiplex PCR, lists solely in-frame clones and lacks some. The table includes a few hundred thousand clones, roughly 80% detected once. Sequencing was performed on peripheral blood. Receptor source: a woman older than 75 with active or convalescent COVID-19.

The chain employs TRBV4-2 and TRBJ1-4; TRBD1 aligns across 7 bases. Per germline, CDR1 LGHNA and CDR2 YNFKEQ. V was pared by 3 bases and J by 3 bases, with 4 bases of the junction left unmatched. This CDR3 is built from 15 residues. CDR3 region: CASSHYRGPNEKLFF. CDR3 bases: TGTGCCAGCAGCCACTACAGGGGACCTAATGAAAAACTGTTTTTT.

A remark on this clone: The junction does not match germline at one end; this may be a read error. The genes are TRBV12-3 or TRBV12-4 and TRBJ2-5, with 13 bases identical to TRBD2. This CDR3 has 13 residues. This chain's CDR3 is CASSQGLAGRMNF. DNA for the CDR3: TGTGCCAGCAGTCAGGGACTAGCGGGAAGGATGAACTTC.

The chain recombines TRBV4-3 with TRBJ2-3; a possible D gene is TRBD2 (7 bases). This CDR3 comprises 16 residues. The V end lost 0 bases, the J end lost 4 bases, and 14 bases lay between the germline ends. Germline V gene lookup returns CDR1 LGHNA and CDR2 YSLEER. The CDR3 loop reads CASSQDGGGRADTQYF. The CDR3 nucleotides are TGCGCCAGCAGCCAAGATGGAGGGGGGAGGGCAGATACGCAGTATTTT.

This chain joins TRBV29-1 and TRBJ1-2; 10 nucleotides align to TRBD1. Germline values: CDR1 SQVTM, CDR2 ANQGSEA. The CDR3 runs to 14 residues. J lost 5 bases, V lost 8 bases, and 11 bases had no gene match. CDR3 sequence: CSTFAPGQGYGYTF. CDR3 bases: TGCAGCACGTTTGCTCCGGGACAGGGGTATGGCTACACCTTC.

The chain employs TRBV5-5 and TRBJ1-1, with D unresolved. Trimming took off 0 bases at V and 5 bases at J, with 20 bases between the two ends. Germline CDR1 and CDR2: SGHKS and YYEKEE (reference sequence). CDR3 size: 17 residues. CDR3 bases: TGTGCCAGCAGCTTGGGACAACTTACAGTGTCTTGGACTGAAGCTTTCTTT. Encoded protein: CASSLGQLTVSWTEAFF.

This sequence joins TRBV18 and TRBJ2-3; TRBD2 agrees at 9 bases. Trimming removed 3 bases from V and 4 bases from J; junction bases left unmatched: 2. The CDR3 loop spans 14 amino acids. Germline V gene data show CDR1 as KGHSH and CDR2 as LQKENI. CDR3 loop: CASSPAGGSDTQYF. The CDR3 DNA sequence: TGTGCCAGCTCACCTGCGGGAGGGTCAGATACGCAGTATTTT.

This clone was seen just once. This rearrangement joins TRBV19 to TRBJ2-1; D gene ambiguous. CDR3 length: 11 residues. Germline V gene data show CDR1 as LNHDA and CDR2 as SQIVND (reference sequence). The V gene lost 10 bases and the J gene lost 9 bases, with 13 bases spanning the gap. CDR3 loop: CATNRFSEQFF. The CDR3, as DNA: TGTGCCACCAACCGCTTCAGTGAGCAGTTCTTC.

In this sample, this clone turned up once. V usage is TRBV29-1 and J usage is TRBJ2-5; D possibly corresponds to TRBD1 (5 bases). Trimming cost V 5 bases and J 3 bases, with 10 bases left between them. The germline gives CDR1 SQVTM, CDR2 ANQGSEA. The CDR3 has 12 residues. CDR3 nucleotides: TGCAGCGTTTCTCCCAGGGAAGAGACCCAGTACTTC. Residues: CSVSPREETQYF.

This clone was observed once. V is TRBV6-5 and J is TRBJ2-7; 10 bases agree with TRBD2. J lost 6 bases, V lost 0 bases, and 8 bases had no gene match. The CDR3 has 16 residues. Germline V gene data show CDR1 as MNHEY and CDR2 as SVGAGI. The CDR3, as DNA: TGTGCCAGCAGTTACTCCTTGACAGCGGGGGGGCGCGAGCAGTACTTC. It yields the protein CASSYSLTAGGREQYF.

The V and J genes are TRBV4-3 and TRBJ1-3; D uncertain. There are 18 residues in the CDR3. The V end lost 2 bases, the J end lost 3 bases, and 20 bases lay between the germline ends. CDR1 is LGHNA and CDR2 is YSLEER in the germline V gene. CDR3 protein: CASSQNRENLAGGNTIYF. In DNA, the CDR3 is TGCGCCAGCAGCCAAAACCGGGAGAATTTGGCCGGTGGAAACACCATATATTTT.

The chain joins TRBV6-5 to TRBJ1-1, with unresolved D. The CDR3 totals 15 residues. Trimming removed 0 bases from V and 4 bases from J, with 12 bases in between. The germline gives CDR1 MNHEY, CDR2 SVGAGI. Here the CDR3 reads CASSYSRYGGTEAFF. CDR3 DNA sequence: TGTGCCAGCAGTTACTCGAGGTACGGTGGCACTGAAGCTTTCTTT.

This clone was seen once. V and J are TRBV3-1 (or the pseudogene TRBV3-2) and TRBJ1-1, with 10 bases lining up with TRBD1. Trimming cost V 5 bases and J 5 bases; bases outside gene matches: 8. The CDR3 is 15 residues long. Germline CDR1 is LGHDT and CDR2 is YNNKEL (reference sequence). The CDR3 sequence: CASSARTGGRTEAFF. The CDR3 DNA sequence: TGTGCCAGCAGCGCCCGGACAGGGGGAAGGACTGAAGCTTTCTTT.

The gene calls are TRBV19 and TRBJ2-7; 9 bases agree with TRBD2. The CDR3 loop spans 14 amino acids. V gave up 4 bases and J gave up 2 bases; unmatched junction bases: 3. Germline values: CDR1 LNHDA, CDR2 SQIVND (reference sequence). CDR3 sequence reads: CASSTSGDAYEQYF. Written as DNA, the CDR3 is TGTGCCAGTAGTACTAGCGGGGACGCCTACGAGCAGTACTTC.

The rearrangement links TRBV4-2 to TRBJ2-5; 10 positions agree with TRBD1. The CDR3 has 16 residues. V was pared by 6 bases and J by 2 bases, with 9 bases of the junction left unmatched. Germline values: CDR1 LGHNA, CDR2 YNFKEQ. This CDR3 reads CASSLGQGGFQETQYF. In nucleotides, the CDR3 is TGTGCCAGCAGTCTAGGACAGGGGGGATTTCAAGAGACCCAGTACTTC.

This clone was seen once. The rearrangement uses TRBV9 and TRBJ2-7; D possibly corresponds to TRBD1 (6 bases). Germline V gene sequence: CDR1 SGDLS, CDR2 YYNGEE. The CDR3 contains 13 residues. CDR3 protein: CPLRGTGLYEQYF. Written as DNA, the CDR3 is TGTCCCCTAAGGGGCACAGGGCTCTACGAGCAGTACTTC.

The chain is built from TRBV11-1 and TRBJ2-1; the D is unclear. Germline assignment: CDR1 SGHAT and CDR2 FQDESV (reference sequence). This CDR3 is built from 13 residues. Trimming left V 1 base short and J 7 bases short, with 8 bases between. The CDR3 nucleotides read TGTGCCAGCAGCTTAGGCAGGAATAATGAGCAGTTCTTC. Protein product: CASSLGRNNEQFF.

The chain recombines TRBV11-3 with TRBJ2-7; D may be TRBD2 (5 bases). V was shortened by 1 base and J by 4 bases, with 11 bases between the two germline ends. The CDR3 sequence is 14 residues long. Germline CDR1 SGHNT, CDR2 YENEEA. CDR3 bases: TGTGCCAGCAGCTTAGCCGCGGGTCCTTACGAGCAGTACTTC. This sequence encodes CASSLAAGPYEQYF.

V is TRBV11-3 and J is TRBJ2-1; 9 nucleotides align to TRBD2. The CDR3 is made up of 17 amino acids. The germline V gene has CDR1 SGHNT and CDR2 YENEEA. V was clipped by 6 bases and J by 6 bases; unmatched bases: 15. CDR3 loop: CASSFKRNSGGFNEQFF. The CDR3 DNA is TGTGCCAGCAGTTTTAAAAGGAATAGCGGGGGTTTCAATGAGCAGTTCTTC.

The V call is TRBV4-3, the J call TRBJ2-2, with 12 bases identical to TRBD2. The V segment lost 6 bases and the J segment 9 bases; nucleotides outside the gene matches: 11. Germline V lookup: CDR1 LGHNA, CDR2 YSLEER. CDR3 size: 16 residues. This chain's CDR3 is CASSPTSGRLLRELFF. DNA for the CDR3: TGCGCCAGCAGTCCCACTAGCGGGAGGTTATTAAGGGAGCTGTTTTTT.

The rearrangement uses TRBV30 and TRBJ2-3; D call uncertain. This CDR3 contains 13 residues. V lost 2 bases to trimming and J lost 2 bases, with 8 bases between them. Germline V gene sequence: CDR1 GTSNPN, CDR2 SVGIG (reference sequence). DNA for the CDR3: TGTGCCTGGAGTATCCAGGCCACAGATACGCAGTATTTT. The encoded protein is CAWSIQATDTQYF.

V usage is TRBV19 and J usage is TRBJ2-1; 10 bases are a match to TRBD2. The ends lost 9 bases at V and 5 bases at J; junction bases unmatched: 13. Germline V gives CDR1 LNHDA, CDR2 SQIVND (reference sequence). The CDR3 runs 16 residues. The CDR3 reads CASNLISSGRNNEQFF. In DNA, the CDR3 is TGTGCCAGCAACTTAATTTCTAGCGGGAGAAACAATGAGCAGTTCTTC.

The CDR3 is CASTELAGPYEQYF. CDR3 nucleotides: TGCGCCTCTACCGAACTAGCGGGCCCCTACGAGCAGTACTTC. The gene calls are TRBV5-1 and TRBJ2-7; 9 positions match TRBD2. Per the germline V gene, CDR1 is SGHRS and CDR2 is YFSETQ. There are 14 residues in the CDR3. The junction had 10 bases not matched to a gene; V was cut back by 10 bases and J by 2 bases.

The rearrangement uses TRBV7-2 and TRBJ2-3; 7 bases are a match to TRBD1. The V gene end was trimmed by 5 bases and the J gene end by 4 bases; junction bases not matched to a gene: 6. Germline values: CDR1 SGHTA, CDR2 FQGNSA. The CDR3 has 14 residues. The CDR3 DNA sequence: TGTGCCAGCAGCCCACAGGGGTTCCCAGATACGCAGTATTTT. Its translation: CASSPQGFPDTQYF.

The chain combines TRBV28 with TRBJ1-5, with 9 bases matching TRBD1. With 5 bases clipped from V and 2 bases from J, the junction kept 7 bases outside the gene matches. From germline, CDR1 is MDHEN and CDR2 SYDVKM. The CDR3 totals 16 residues. The CDR3 DNA reads as TGTGCCAGCAGTCCGGGGACAGGGCAAGGCAATCAGCCCCAGCATTTT. Translation: CASSPGTGQGNQPQHF.

The chain links TRBV19 to TRBJ1-5, with TRBD1 identical over 9 bases. The V gene end was trimmed by 8 bases and the J gene end by 2 bases; junction bases not matched to a gene: 10. The CDR3 spans 16 residues. The germline gives CDR1 LNHDA, CDR2 SQIVND (reference sequence). CDR3 in amino acids: CASRTRQGDGNQPQHF. CDR3 bases: TGTGCCAGTCGAACGCGACAGGGGGATGGCAATCAGCCCCAGCATTTT.

The chain employs TRBV6-5 and TRBJ2-5; 9 positions match TRBD1. CDR3 length: 15 residues. V dropped 2 bases and J dropped 4; count of bases not matched to a gene: 5. Germline CDR1 reads MNHEY; CDR2 reads SVGAGI. The chain's CDR3 is CASSYGTGTSETQYF. The CDR3 coding sequence is TGTGCCAGCAGTTACGGGACAGGGACATCAGAGACCCAGTACTTC.

A single count supports this clone. The V call is TRBV6-5, the J call TRBJ1-6; D not certain. The CDR3 loop spans 13 amino acids. CDR1 is MNHEY and CDR2 is SVGAGI in the germline V gene. V gave up 11 bases and J gave up 6 bases, with 14 bases separating them. CDR3 in DNA: TGTGCCGCCCGGTTTAATACTAATTCACCCCTCCACTTT. Translating it yields CAARFNTNSPLHF.

The chain joins TRBV6-5 to TRBJ2-2; the match to TRBD2 covers 13 bases. Per the germline V gene, CDR1 is MNHEY and CDR2 is SVGAGI. The V gene end was trimmed by 6 bases and the J gene end by 7 bases; junction bases not matched to a gene: 5. The CDR3 length is 15 residues. CDR3 region: CASRLAGGPNGELFF. CDR3 bases: TGTGCCAGCAGACTAGCGGGGGGGCCTAACGGGGAGCTGTTTTTT.

This chain joins TRBV4-2 and TRBJ2-3; 11 bases are a match to TRBD2. The trim removed 4 bases at V and 8 bases at J, leaving 8 bases unmatched. The germline CDR1 and CDR2 sequences are LGHNA and YNFKEQ. The CDR3 has 15 residues. The CDR3 DNA follows: TGTGCCAGCAGCCTCGGGACTAGCGGCGAGCTTACGCAGTATTTT. Amino acids: CASSLGTSGELTQYF.

This clone turned up a few times. V is TRBV7-8 and J is TRBJ1-2; 9 bases are shared with TRBD1. CDR3 length: 14 residues. After removal of 4 bases from V and 5 bases from J, the junction contained 5 bases not matched to a gene. Germline V gene data show CDR1 as SGHVS and CDR2 as FQNEAQ. In DNA, the CDR3 is TGTGCCAGCAGCTGGACAGGGGCGTCATATGGCTACACCTTC. Translation gives CASSWTGASYGYTF.